These 29 T cell receptor beta chains share one sample of origin, sequenced in a study of identical twins (dated by TCRdb to 2016 to 2018). The library was generated by 5' RACE. The sequencer listed for this sample is Illumina HiSeq 2000. TCRdb ran its own pipeline on the public reads, namely fastp trimming at Q25 and MiXCR clone calling, and kept in-frame beta chains. Each CDR3 protein gets just one entry, which takes the most common genes and DNA from the rows behind it. Present in this sample are roughly 570,000 distinct CDR3 sequences, over 8.5% of which were seen just once. The ten top clones hold around 3.1% of the sample. The same data also contributed to another study, on yellow fever vaccine responses in identical twins.

The specimen was PBMCs. These receptors originate from a woman aged 18-29 years in good health.

The table lists this clonotype with a few counts. The CDR3 DNA reads as TGTGCCAGCAGCACACTAGTATTCAATGAGCAGTTCTTC. This sequence encodes CASSTLVFNEQFF. The chain combines TRBV28 with TRBJ2-1; tentative D call: TRBD2 (5 bases). The ends were cut back, 6 bases at V and 6 bases at J, with 12 bases in the middle. There are 13 residues in the CDR3. Germline-derived CDR1 and CDR2 are MDHEN and SYDVKM.

This clonotype was counted at least ten times. The chain carries TRBV5-1 and TRBJ2-3; weak D call: TRBD2 (5 bases). The length of the CDR3 is 17 residues. The germline V gene encodes CDR1 SGHRS and CDR2 YFSETQ. The V and J ends lost 2 bases and 2 bases respectively, with 18 bases between them. CDR3 sequence reads: CASSLTPTNTFTDTQYF. As DNA, the CDR3 is TGCGCCAGCAGCTTAACGCCGACTAACACTTTCACAGATACGCAGTATTTT.

This rearrangement joins TRBV27 to TRBJ2-5, with D perhaps matching TRBD1 or TRBD2 (6 bases each). Per germline, CDR1 MNHEY and CDR2 SMNVEV (reference sequence). With 7 bases removed from V and 14 bases from J, the gap between germline ends came to 17 bases. The CDR3 sequence is 11 residues long. CDR3 loop: CASIQGGRRYF. CDR3 in DNA: TGTGCCAGCATACAAGGGGGGAGGCGATACTTC.

A few counts support this clonotype. The chain has TRBV10-3 and TRBJ2-7; weak D call: TRBD1 (6 bases). Trimming pared 3 bases from V and 3 bases from J, leaving 12 bases between. The CDR3 length is 14 residues. The germline CDR1 and CDR2 sequences are ENHRY and SYGVKD. Here the CDR3 DNA reads TGTGCCATCAGTGAAGGGGGAATTGGCTACGAGCAGTACTTC. It translates to CAISEGGIGYEQYF.

In its sample, this clonotype was seen a few times. V and J are TRBV9 and TRBJ2-1; 8 nucleotides agree with TRBD2. CDR3 length equals 17 residues. V dropped 0 bases and J dropped 6; count of bases not matched to a gene: 11. Germline CDR1 SGDLS, CDR2 YYNGEE. This chain's CDR3 is CASSVVSGGLGLNEQFF. Here the CDR3 DNA reads TGTGCCAGCAGCGTAGTTTCGGGGGGACTAGGACTCAATGAGCAGTTCTTC.

As for this clonotype: A single base separates this from a much larger clone, so it may be a read error. V is TRBV28 and J is TRBJ2-5, with 13 bases matching TRBD2. Germline-derived CDR1 and CDR2 are MDHEN and SYDVKM. The CDR3 covers 18 residues. V shed 3 bases and J 1 base; nucleotides not matched to a gene: 8. The CDR3 DNA follows: TGTGCCAGCAGTTTGGGACTAGCGGGGATGTCCACCCAAGAGACCCAGTACTTC. It encodes CASSLGLAGMSTQETQYF.

The CDR3 DNA follows: TGCAGTGCTAGAGATGCCGGGGGGGCACTTACTGTCTACGAGCAGTACTTC. Amino acids: CSARDAGGALTVYEQYF. The chain couples TRBV20-1 to TRBJ2-7; 8 positions match TRBD2. CDR1 is DFQATT and CDR2 is SNEGSKA in the germline V gene (reference sequence). The CDR3 is made up of 17 amino acids. The V gene end was trimmed by 0 bases and the J gene end by 3 bases; junction bases not matched to a gene: 13.

This clonotype occurred many times. This chain uses TRBV12-3 or TRBV12-4 with TRBJ2-2; tentative D call: TRBD2 (6 bases). The CDR3 spans 15 residues. With 5 bases removed from V and 0 bases from J, the gap between germline ends came to 10 bases. The CDR3 DNA is TGTGCCAGCAGTCCGGGACTTACGAACACCGGGGAGCTGTTTTTT. Translating it yields CASSPGLTNTGELFF.

This clonotype was recorded a few times. The chain couples TRBV11-2 to TRBJ2-1; TRBD2 aligns across 8 bases. This CDR3 comprises 16 residues. The J segment lost 0 bases and the V segment lost 5 bases, leaving 6 bases of the junction unmatched. Germline CDR1 SGHAT, CDR2 FQNNGV. CDR3 nucleotide sequence: TGTGCCAGCAGCCCAATAGCGGGGAGCTCCTACAATGAGCAGTTCTTC. It encodes CASSPIAGSSYNEQFF.

The chain employs TRBV4-3 and TRBJ2-1, with D maybe TRBD2 (5 bases). CDR3 length: 14 residues. Germline-derived CDR1 and CDR2 are LGHNA and YSLEER. Trimming removed 0 bases from V and 9 bases from J, with 12 bases in between. DNA for the CDR3: TGCGCCAGCAGCCAAGATCGCGGGCTGGGTGAGCAGTTCTTC. Its protein is CASSQDRGLGEQFF.

This rearrangement joins TRBV4-2 to TRBJ2-2; perhaps TRBD1 as D (6 bases). Per germline, CDR1 LGHNA and CDR2 YNFKEQ. The CDR3 runs to 16 residues. V lost 5 bases, J lost 0 bases, and 13 bases lay in between. For the CDR3, the DNA is TGTGCCAGCAGCGGTTGGGACACCTCGAACACCGGGGAGCTGTTTTTT. Its protein is CASSGWDTSNTGELFF.

This clonotype showed up many times. This rearrangement joins TRBV7-8 to TRBJ2-3; the D is unclear. V lost 6 bases to trimming and J lost 0 bases, with 10 bases between them. Germline CDR1 reads SGHVS; CDR2 reads FQNEAQ. The CDR3 length is 14 residues. In nucleotides, the CDR3 is TGTGCCAGCAGGAAGAAGGACAGCACAGATACGCAGTATTTT. This sequence encodes CASRKKDSTDTQYF.

This clonotype has ten or more counts. The genes are TRBV4-3 and TRBJ1-1; TRBD1 aligns across 10 bases. V lost 0 bases, J lost 0 bases, and 7 bases stayed unmatched. CDR3 size: 18 residues. From germline, CDR1 is LGHNA and CDR2 YSLEER. CDR3: CASSQDRQGAFMNTEAFF. CDR3 nucleotides: TGCGCCAGCAGCCAAGACAGACAGGGGGCGTTTATGAACACTGAAGCTTTCTTT.

The V and J genes are TRBV14 and TRBJ2-2; 11 positions match TRBD2. The CDR3 covers 19 residues. The V gene's germline CDR1 is SGHDN and CDR2 FVKESK. V shed 4 bases and J 0 bases; nucleotides not matched to a gene: 10. CDR3: CASSRFPGLAETNTGELFF. Written as DNA, the CDR3 is TGTGCCAGCAGCCGATTTCCGGGACTAGCGGAGACGAACACCGGGGAGCTGTTTTTT.

This clonotype turned up a few times. The J gene is TRBJ2-7, the V gene TRBV29-1; D is unclear. V gave up 4 bases and J gave up 4 bases, with 20 bases separating them. The CDR3 loop spans 15 amino acids. Germline V gene data show CDR1 as SQVTM and CDR2 as ANQGSEA. CDR3 sequence reads: CSVAVGPDPFYEQYF. CDR3 nucleotide sequence: TGCAGCGTTGCTGTAGGTCCCGACCCCTTTTACGAGCAGTACTTC.

This clonotype was seen more than once but under ten times. J is TRBJ2-7 and V is TRBV28; D is ambiguous. The germline gives CDR1 MDHEN, CDR2 SYDVKM. The CDR3 consists of 14 residues. The germline V and J ends were trimmed by 2 bases and 5 bases, with 13 bases remaining between them. In nucleotides, the CDR3 is TGTGCCAGCAGTTTAGGTGGGGATCTCCACGAGCAGTACTTC. Its protein product is CASSLGGDLHEQYF.

There are many counts of this clonotype. The chain has TRBV5-1 and TRBJ1-1; D unclear. CDR3 size: 16 residues. The V end was cut by 5 bases, the J end by 0 bases, with 17 bases between. CDR1 and CDR2 from the germline V gene are SGHRS and YFSETQ. CDR3 DNA sequence: TGCGCCAGCAGGGGTGGAGAGGGATACATGAACACTGAAGCTTTCTTT. Amino acids: CASRGGEGYMNTEAFF.

This clonotype was seen ten or more times. The rearrangement uses TRBV27 and TRBJ1-5; possibly TRBD1 for D (5 bases). This CDR3 is 13 amino acids long. The germline V gene has CDR1 MNHEY and CDR2 SMNVEV (reference sequence). V lost 6 bases, J lost 6 bases, and 12 bases lay in between. The CDR3 region has the DNA TGTGCCAGCAGAACAGGCTCGGGTCAGCCCCAGCATTTT. Protein product: CASRTGSGQPQHF.

This clonotype has only a few counts. The rearrangement joins TRBV6-1 to TRBJ1-6; possible D gene TRBD1, 5 bases. CDR3 length equals 16 residues. In germline, CDR1 is MNHNS, CDR2 SASEGT. The V end was cut by 5 bases, the J end by 7 bases, with 18 bases between. The CDR3 region is CASSTIRQTTNSPLHF. In DNA form, the CDR3 reads TGTGCCAGCAGTACCATAAGACAGACTACGAATTCACCCCTCCACTTT.

The chain recombines TRBV29-1 with TRBJ2-7, with D perhaps matching TRBD2 (7 bases). Trimming cost V 7 bases and J 4 bases, with 11 bases left between them. The CDR3 loop spans 11 amino acids. CDR1 SQVTM and CDR2 ANQGSEA come from the germline V gene. CDR3 amino acids: CSAGGQYEQYF. DNA for the CDR3: TGCAGCGCGGGGGGCCAGTACGAGCAGTACTTC.

V and J are TRBV11-1 and TRBJ2-1; TRBD2 aligns across 8 bases. There are 15 residues in the CDR3. The germline CDR1 and CDR2 sequences are SGHAT and FQDESV (reference sequence). Germline trimming cut 5 bases from V and 2 bases from J; bases unmatched to any gene: 5. CDR3: CASSRSGMPYNEQFF. CDR3 sequence (DNA): TGTGCCAGCAGCCGTAGCGGGATGCCCTACAATGAGCAGTTCTTC.

This clonotype has just a few counts. J is TRBJ2-3 and V is TRBV7-8; TRBD2 is a possible D gene (6 bases). This CDR3 region has 17 residues. The V gene lost 2 bases and the J gene lost 4 bases, with 19 bases spanning the gap. Germline CDR1 and CDR2: SGHVS and FQNEAQ. The CDR3 DNA follows: TGTGCCAGCAGCTTAAGCGGGCGAGGGTCTCGTCCAGATACGCAGTATTTT. This translates into CASSLSGRGSRPDTQYF.

This clonotype has only a few counts. The rearrangement joins TRBV7-9 to TRBJ2-7; 9 bases agree with TRBD1. This CDR3 contains 16 residues. Germline CDR1 SEHNR, CDR2 FQNEAQ (reference sequence). Losses at the gene ends were 5 bases for V and 1 base for J; bases not matched to a gene: 9. In DNA form, the CDR3 reads TGTGCCAGCAGCCGAACTCCCGGGACAGGGTCCTACGAGCAGTACTTC. Translating it yields CASSRTPGTGSYEQYF.

This clonotype was detected many times. The chain recombines TRBV4-1 with TRBJ1-1, with D possibly being TRBD1 (5 bases). The CDR3 runs 16 residues. The V gene's germline CDR1 is MGHRA and CDR2 YSYEKL. V was cut by 3 bases and J by 2 bases, with 16 bases left in between. CDR3 bases: TGCGCCAGCAGCCAGGAGCAGGGTGTGGGAAACACTGAAGCTTTCTTT. The encoded protein is CASSQEQGVGNTEAFF.

This clonotype was detected only a few times. The V call is TRBV27, the J call TRBJ2-3, with no clear D. CDR1 MNHEY and CDR2 SMNVEV come from the germline V gene (reference sequence). The CDR3 runs 13 residues. V shed 0 bases and J shed 4 bases, with 5 bases lying between them. CDR3 nucleotide sequence: TGTGCCAGCAGTTTATCGTCCTCAGATACGCAGTATTTT. It encodes CASSLSSSDTQYF.

With respect to this clonotype: A read error is likely, as this CDR3 ends without the conserved phenylalanine or tryptophan. V and J are TRBV7-7 and TRBJ2-5, with TRBD2 matching over 12 bases. The CDR3 extends over 17 amino acids. The germline V gene has CDR1 SSHAT and CDR2 FNYEAQ (reference sequence). In DNA, the CDR3 is TGTGCTAGCAGCCCCGGACTAGCGGGGAGGAAGTGGGAGACCCAGTACTTG. This gives the protein CASSPGLAGRKWETQYL.

The chain uses TRBV3-1 and TRBJ2-2; D might be TRBD2 (6 bases). V gave up 3 bases and J gave up 6 bases, with 8 bases separating them. The CDR3 is made up of 13 amino acids. The germline V gene encodes CDR1 LGHDT and CDR2 YNNKEL (reference sequence). The CDR3: CASSQWGAGELFF. In nucleotides, the CDR3 is TGTGCCAGCAGCCAGTGGGGGGCCGGGGAGCTGTTTTTT.

This clonotype came up many times. The chain joins TRBV29-1 to TRBJ2-7; TRBD2 aligns across 12 bases. The CDR3 totals 15 residues. Germline trimming cut 6 bases from V and 2 bases from J; bases unmatched to any gene: 8. CDR1 is SQVTM and CDR2 is ANQGSEA in the germline V gene. The CDR3 here is CSVQLLAGGPYEQYF. As DNA, the CDR3 is TGCAGCGTCCAATTACTAGCGGGAGGCCCCTACGAGCAGTACTTC.

V usage is TRBV5-1 and J usage is TRBJ2-5; 11 bases align to TRBD2. CDR1 and CDR2 from the germline V gene are SGHRS and YFSETQ. The CDR3 consists of 16 residues. V lost 4 bases, J lost 1 base, and 6 bases stayed unmatched. The CDR3, as DNA: TGCGCCAGCAGCCGAACTAGCGGGAGTTTCCAAGAGACCCAGTACTTC. Translating it yields CASSRTSGSFQETQYF.